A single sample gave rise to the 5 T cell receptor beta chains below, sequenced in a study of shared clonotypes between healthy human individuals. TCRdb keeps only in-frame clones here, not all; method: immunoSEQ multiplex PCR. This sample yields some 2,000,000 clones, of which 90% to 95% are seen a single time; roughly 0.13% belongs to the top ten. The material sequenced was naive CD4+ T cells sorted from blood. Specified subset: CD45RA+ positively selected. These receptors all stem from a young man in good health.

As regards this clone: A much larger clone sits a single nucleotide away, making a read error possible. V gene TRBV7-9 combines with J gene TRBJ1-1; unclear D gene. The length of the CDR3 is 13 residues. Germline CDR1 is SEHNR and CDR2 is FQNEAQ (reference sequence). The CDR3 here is CALGSWKGSEASF. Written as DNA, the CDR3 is TGTGCCTTGGGAAGTTGGAAGGGATCTGAAGCTTCCTTT.

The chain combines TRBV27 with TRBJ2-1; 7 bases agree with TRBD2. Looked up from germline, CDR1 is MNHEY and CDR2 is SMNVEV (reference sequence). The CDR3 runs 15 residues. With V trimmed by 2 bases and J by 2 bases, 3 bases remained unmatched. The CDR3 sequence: CASSLTREAYNEQFF. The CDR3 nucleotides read TGTGCCAGCAGTTTAACACGGGAGGCCTACAATGAGCAGTTCTTC.

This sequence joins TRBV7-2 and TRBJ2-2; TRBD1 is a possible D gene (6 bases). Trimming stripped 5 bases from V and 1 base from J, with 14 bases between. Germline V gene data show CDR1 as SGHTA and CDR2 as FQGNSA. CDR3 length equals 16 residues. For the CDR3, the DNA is TGTGCCAGCAGCCTGACCGGGACAATGAACACCGGGGAGCTGTTTTTT. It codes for CASSLTGTMNTGELFF.

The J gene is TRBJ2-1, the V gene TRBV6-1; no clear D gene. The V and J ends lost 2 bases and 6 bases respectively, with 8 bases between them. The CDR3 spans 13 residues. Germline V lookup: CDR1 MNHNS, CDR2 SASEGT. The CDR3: CASSEPNLNEQFF. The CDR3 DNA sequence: TGTGCCAGCAGTGAACCCAATCTCAATGAGCAGTTCTTC.

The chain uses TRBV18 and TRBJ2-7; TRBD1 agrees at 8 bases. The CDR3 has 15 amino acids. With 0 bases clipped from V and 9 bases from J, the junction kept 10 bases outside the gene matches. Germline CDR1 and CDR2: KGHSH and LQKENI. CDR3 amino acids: CASSPPGQGVLVQYF. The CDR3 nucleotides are TGTGCCAGCTCACCACCCGGACAGGGCGTACTGGTGCAGTACTTC.